A single sample gave rise to the 3 T cell receptor beta chains below, sequenced in a study of Graves' ophthalmopathy and Graves' hyperthyroidism. RNA transcripts were the template, and TCR beta CDR3 regions were amplified from them. RT-PCR was first run with HTBI primers, then multiplex PCR in a second round. TCRdb called the multiplex PCR reads again in MiXCR, with one record for every CDR3 protein. This table holds over a million distinct CDR3 sequences, 35% to 40% found once. The sequencing sample was made of peripheral blood or thyroid tissue (not recorded which). The receptors derive from an adult man with Graves' hyperthyroidism.

This clonotype was detected once. The rearrangement links TRBV7-8 to TRBJ2-5, with D possibly TRBD1 on 5 matching bases. CDR1 and CDR2 from the germline V gene are SGHVS and FQNEAQ. This CDR3 contains 14 residues. The V and J ends lost 0 bases and 5 bases respectively, with 10 bases between them. The CDR3 sequence is CASSLAGAVETQYF. The CDR3 bases are TGTGCCAGCAGCTTAGCAGGGGCCGTGGAGACCCAGTACTTC.

With regard to this clonotype: A much larger clone lies one base from this, so it may be a read error. This rearrangement joins TRBV9 to TRBJ2-2; no firm D call. Germline-derived CDR1 and CDR2 are SGDLS and YYNGEE. The CDR3 length is 14 residues. Trimming removed 1 base from V and 2 bases from J, with 6 bases in between. The CDR3 loop is CASSVMGNTGELFF. CDR3 in DNA: TGTGCCAGCAGCGTAATGGGTAACACCGGGGAGCTGTTTTTT.

This chain connects TRBV7-2 to TRBJ2-7; 10 bases are a match to TRBD1. The trim removed 6 bases at V and 3 bases at J, leaving 8 bases unmatched. CDR1 is SGHTA, CDR2 FQGNSA, per germline. The CDR3 length is 15 residues. The CDR3 here is CASSPGDRGDYEQYF. The CDR3 nucleotides are TGTGCCAGCAGTCCGGGGGACAGGGGAGACTACGAGCAGTACTTC.